This T cell receptor (beta chain) originates from a study of blood T cell repertoires in COVID-19. CDR3 length: 14 amino acids. Germline CDR1 SGHRS, CDR2 YFSETQ. V lost 6 bases to trimming and J lost 5 bases, with 17 bases between them. Original data processing: Nucleated cell number was recorded as an estimate derived from reference gene primer amplification. Using immunoSEQ multiplex PCR, the repertoire was profiled, and TCRdb retains in-frame clones only, with some absent. The V and J calls and the clone size are those of that table, but D and trimming were determined from the DNA. The sample holds fewer than 300,000 clones, about 76% seen once.

The chain couples TRBV5-1 to TRBJ1-2, with unresolved D. Specimen: peripheral blood. The TCR was taken from a woman in her sixties with active or convalescent COVID-19. The CDR3 region has the DNA TGCGCCAGCACTCAGGACTCCTATGGGTATGGCTACACCTTC. Encoded protein: CASTQDSYGYGYTF.